A selection of T cell receptor beta chains follows, all from one sample in a study of CD8 T cells in ankylosing spondylitis. Each CDR3 protein gets one entry after TCRdb re-called the 5' RACE reads with MiXCR. The table includes about 450,000 distinct CDR3 sequences, roughly 26% detected once. The sequencing sample was made of blood, either unsorted or a sorted T cell fraction (not recorded which). The receptors originated from a male donor with ankylosing spondylitis. Both conserved end residues are part of each CDR3. Fields, in order: CDR3 protein, V gene, J gene.

CSARPTRVTNEKLFF	TRBV20-1	TRBJ1-4
CASSQETGPPLTQYF	TRBV4-2	TRBJ2-5
CASSQLLQNSPLHF	TRBV3-1	TRBJ1-6
CSARDLAGGIDTQYF	TRBV20-1	TRBJ2-3
CASSDSGGVYNEQFF	TRBV6-4	TRBJ2-1
CASSLSRGVYGYTF	TRBV27	TRBJ1-2
CSASVMQREMGETQYF	TRBV20-1	TRBJ2-5
CASKTSGWTYNEQFF	TRBV12-3/TRBV12-4	TRBJ2-1
CASSTRDRLYYGYTF	TRBV6-2/TRBV6-3	TRBJ1-2
CASTKTGFRRETQYF	TRBV7-9	TRBJ2-5
CASSDGGLAGYEQYF	TRBV6-1	TRBJ2-7
CAVGLAGATGELFF	TRBV28	TRBJ2-2
CASSPDRGGTDTQYF	TRBV4-1	TRBJ2-3
CASSPRDREHTF	TRBV25-1	TRBJ1-2
CASSLDSLAQYF	TRBV5-1	TRBJ2-3
CASSFGTGGFRETQYF	TRBV5-1	TRBJ2-5
CASSAGQGRQETQYF	TRBV6-1	TRBJ2-5
CASREGTGGYNEQFF	TRBV2	TRBJ2-1